Below, 18 T cell receptor beta chains from the same sample are listed, as sequenced in a study of cytomegalovirus exposure and HLA in healthy donors. The PCR used 60 Vbeta and 13 Jbeta primers. The data were produced by immunoSEQ multiplex PCR, yet TCRdb's version contains in-frame clones alone and is incomplete. The sample consists of some 160,000 clones, over 75% of them appearing once. Sequencing input: PBMCs. The receptors originated from a male donor in good health and CMV-seronegative.

This chain connects TRBV6-1 to TRBJ1-2; 7 nucleotides align to TRBD1. Germline trimming cut 5 bases from V and 4 bases from J; bases unmatched to any gene: 7. This CDR3 contains 14 residues. From germline, CDR1 is MNHNS and CDR2 SASEGT. The CDR3 loop reads CASSIDRELYGYTF. The CDR3 nucleotides are TGTGCCAGCAGTATCGACAGGGAGCTCTATGGCTACACCTTC.

CDR3 nucleotides: TGTGCCAGCAGCGCGGGACTTCCCACAGATACGCAGTATTTT. Protein sequence: CASSAGLPTDTQYF. The chain employs TRBV11-3 and TRBJ2-3, with a tentative D call TRBD2 (6 bases). V shed 5 bases and J shed 2 bases, with 11 bases lying between them. The CDR3 sequence is 14 residues long. CDR1 SGHNT and CDR2 YENEEA come from the germline V gene. The full variable domain, its missing parts supplied by reference TRBV11-3 and TRBJ2-3, is EAGVVQSPRYKIIEKKQPVAFWCNPISGHNTLYWYLQNLGQGPELLIRYENEEAVDDSQLPKDRFSAERLKGVDSTLKIQPAELGDSAVYLCASSAGLPTDTQYFGPGTRLTVL.

There are a few counts of this clone. DNA of the CDR3: TGCAGCGTATTACAGGGAAACATGAACACTGAAGCTTTCTTT. Translation: CSVLQGNMNTEAFF. The chain has TRBV29-1 and TRBJ1-1; a possible D gene is TRBD1 (6 bases). Deletions cut 6 bases from V and 0 bases from J, with 14 bases between. This CDR3 is 14 amino acids long. The germline V gene has CDR1 SQVTM and CDR2 ANQGSEA.

The chain has TRBV5-4 and TRBJ1-3; 7 nucleotides line up with TRBD1. CDR3 length equals 15 residues. Looked up from germline, CDR1 is SGHNT and CDR2 is YYREEE (reference sequence). After removal of 2 bases from V and 4 bases from J, the junction contained 6 bases not matched to a gene. CDR3 loop: CASSLRQGVGNTIYF. DNA of the CDR3: TGTGCCAGCAGCTTACGTCAGGGGGTCGGAAACACCATATATTTT.

The genes are TRBV6-5 and TRBJ1-2, with D possibly TRBD1 on 6 matching bases. The CDR3 has 14 residues. Germline V gene sequence: CDR1 MNHEY, CDR2 SVGAGI. V gave up 6 bases and J gave up 6 bases, with 17 bases separating them. CDR3 sequence (DNA): TGTGCCAGCAGACGACGACAGGACACAAATGGCTACACCTTC. Amino acid sequence: CASRRRQDTNGYTF.

This clone appeared a single time. This chain links TRBV18 with TRBJ1-1; D may be TRBD1 (5 bases). Germline V gives CDR1 KGHSH, CDR2 LQKENI. V was pared by 3 bases and J by 3 bases, with 14 bases between. The CDR3 consists of 15 residues. For the CDR3, the DNA is TGTGCCAGCTCACCCTCCACAGGAATAGACACTGAAGCTTTCTTT. Protein: CASSPSTGIDTEAFF.

The chain carries TRBV7-2 and TRBJ2-3, with TRBD2 matching 8 bases. Germline trimming cut 4 bases from V and 7 bases from J; bases unmatched to any gene: 10. The CDR3 has 15 residues. Germline V gene data show CDR1 as SGHTA and CDR2 as FQGNSA. CDR3 sequence (DNA): TGTGCCAGCAGCTCCACATTCGGGGGGGGGTATACGCAGTATTTT. Encoded protein: CASSSTFGGGYTQYF.

This sequence joins TRBV7-2 and TRBJ1-6, with 11 bases fitting TRBD1. Germline V gene lookup returns CDR1 SGHTA and CDR2 FQGNSA. The ends lost 5 bases at V and 7 bases at J; junction bases unmatched: 10. The CDR3 loop spans 17 amino acids. The CDR3, as DNA: TGTGCCAGCAGCACCATTTTCGGACAGGGGGCGAATTCACCCCTCCACTTT. Its protein is CASSTIFGQGANSPLHF.

This sequence joins TRBV4-3 and TRBJ1-1; D unclear. The CDR3 sequence is 13 residues long. Trimming left V 0 bases short and J 3 bases short, with 5 bases between. Germline V gene lookup returns CDR1 LGHNA and CDR2 YSLEER. Written as DNA, the CDR3 is TGCGCCAGCAGCCAAGAACAGTACACTGAAGCTTTCTTT. Its translation is CASSQEQYTEAFF.

The rearrangement uses TRBV11-3 and TRBJ2-5; TRBD1 matches 7 bases. The DNA end is a closer match to TRBJ2-7, so the J assignment may be wrong. Germline CDR1 SGHNT, CDR2 YENEEA. The CDR3 sequence is 13 residues long. Here the CDR3 reads CASSGQDTYEQYF. The CDR3 nucleotides read TGTGCCAGCAGCGGACAGGACACCTACGAGCAGTACTTC.

V and J are TRBV6-5 and TRBJ2-7; D is unclear. The germline V and J ends were trimmed by 5 bases and 0 bases, with 8 bases remaining between them. The CDR3 sequence is 13 residues long. Germline assignment: CDR1 MNHEY and CDR2 SVGAGI. This CDR3 is CASSPLLSYEQYF. The DNA of the CDR3 is TGTGCCAGCAGTCCCCTCCTCTCCTACGAGCAGTACTTC.

The chain carries TRBV4-1 and TRBJ2-3; no reliable D call. The CDR3 is made up of 14 amino acids. Trimming took off 3 bases at V and 5 bases at J, with 12 bases between the two ends. Per the germline V gene, CDR1 is MGHRA and CDR2 is YSYEKL. DNA of the CDR3: TGCGCCAGCAGCCAGATAGATAGGAGAGATACGCAGTATTTT. Translated, it gives CASSQIDRRDTQYF.

The J gene is TRBJ2-1, the V gene TRBV4-1; 9 bases are a match to TRBD2. Germline CDR1 MGHRA, CDR2 YSYEKL. The CDR3 spans 17 residues. Trimming at V came to 2 bases and at J to 9 bases, leaving 14 bases not matched to a gene. The CDR3 DNA sequence: TGCGCCAGCAGCCAAAGGTCTGAGGCGGGGGGGTCCGGTGAGCAGTTCTTC. Its translation: CASSQRSEAGGSGEQFF.

The CDR3 region is CASSFITGYSPLHF. The CDR3 DNA is TGTGCCAGCAGCTTCATTACGGGTTATTCACCCCTCCACTTT. The chain combines TRBV7-9 with TRBJ1-6; the D is unclear. Germline values: CDR1 SEHNR, CDR2 FQNEAQ (reference sequence). V was pared by 3 bases and J by 8 bases, with 11 bases between. The CDR3 has 14 residues.

The chain joins TRBV7-6 to TRBJ2-2; TRBD2 agrees at 9 bases. V gave up 3 bases and J gave up 1 base; unmatched junction bases: 0. The CDR3 runs 15 residues. The germline V gene encodes CDR1 SGHVS and CDR2 FNYEAQ. The CDR3 DNA follows: TGTGCCAGCAGCTTTAGCGGGGGGAACACCGGGGAGCTGTTTTTT. It encodes CASSFSGGNTGELFF. The variable domain in full, completed from reference TRBV7-6 and TRBJ2-2, reads GAGVSQSPRYKVTKRGQDVALRCDPISGHVSLYWYRQALGQGPEFLTYFNYEAQQDKSGLPNDRFSAERPEGSISTLTIQRTEQRDSAMYRCASSFSGGNTGELFFGEGSRLTVL.

Comment on this clone: A junction end diverges from the germline sequence, so it may reflect a read error. V is TRBV7-9 and J is TRBJ1-6; the D is unclear. This CDR3 has 16 residues. CDR1 and CDR2 from the germline V gene are SEHNR and FQNEAQ (reference sequence). The CDR3 sequence: CSSSQGLPRNNSPLHF. CDR3 DNA: TGTTCCAGCAGCCAAGGACTTCCCAGGAATAATTCACCCCTCCACTTT.

This clone was detected only a few times. The genes are TRBV5-1 and TRBJ2-3; TRBD2 aligns across 13 bases. This CDR3 has 16 amino acids. Trimming took 4 bases from V and 9 from J; bases not matched to a gene: 11. Germline CDR1 is SGHRS and CDR2 is YFSETQ. The CDR3 sequence: CASSPRLAGGLETQYF. CDR3 bases: TGCGCCAGCAGCCCCAGACTAGCGGGGGGATTAGAAACGCAGTATTTT.

The V and J genes are TRBV27 and TRBJ1-3; weak D call: TRBD1 (5 bases). Germline V gene lookup returns CDR1 MNHEY and CDR2 SMNVEV (reference sequence). Trimming took 6 bases from V and 2 from J, leaving 14 bases between them. The CDR3 is made up of 15 amino acids. The CDR3 spells CASSRAGTAGNTIYF. In nucleotides, the CDR3 is TGTGCCAGCAGCCGGGCGGGGACTGCTGGAAACACCATATATTTT.